These 24 T cell receptor beta chains came from one sample sequenced in a study of sequential checkpoint blockade in melanoma (dated by TCRdb to the late 2010s). The treatment or condition label corresponds to: randomized to nivolumab then ipilimumab (arm A) or the reverse (arm B). The method behind the library was the immunoSEQ multiplex PCR assay. TCRdb limited this immuneACCESS table to in-frame rearrangements with V and J called. A share of clones is missing; checked studies link under half to unresolved V genes, and the rest is unexplained. The sample records around 2,000 clones, approximately 60% of which are singletons. Together, the top ten hold more than 14% of the sample. The starting material was CD8+ T cells sorted from blood (inferred from file names), obtained from a patient given nivolumab and ipilimumab in sequence. The receptor set was obtained from a human patient with melanoma. Some clones in this sample may be carry-over from other donors' samples.

The V and J genes are TRBV7-1 and TRBJ2-7; 9 bases match TRBD1. TRBV7-1 is identified as an open reading frame with a role that is uncertain. The CDR3 covers 13 residues. Germline trimming cut 4 bases from V and 4 bases from J; bases unmatched to any gene: 2. The CDR3 loop reads CASSLTGGYEQYF. The CDR3 DNA is TGTGCCAGCAGCTTGACAGGGGGGTACGAGCAGTACTTC.

The chain employs TRBV7-8 and TRBJ2-7, with TRBD2 matching 8 bases. CDR1 SGHVS and CDR2 FQNEAQ come from the germline V gene. V trimming: 1 base; J trimming: 7 bases; junction bases outside the gene matches: 12. This CDR3 spans 16 amino acids. This chain's CDR3 is CASSLEALWAGGEQYF. The DNA for the CDR3 is TGTGCCAGCAGCTTAGAAGCCCTTTGGGCGGGGGGAGAGCAGTACTTC.

This clone was counted a single time. The rearrangement uses TRBV6-5 and TRBJ1-1; no clear D gene. Trimming stripped 2 bases from V and 4 bases from J, with 8 bases between. The CDR3 has 13 residues. Germline loops: CDR1 MNHEY, CDR2 SVGAGI. This chain's CDR3 is CASSYRAGTEAFF. CDR3 sequence (DNA): TGTGCCAGCAGTTACAGGGCGGGCACTGAAGCTTTCTTT.

In the case of this clone: This likely traces to a read error, being one base from a far larger clone. The gene calls are TRBV6-1 and TRBJ1-1; TRBD1 agrees at 7 bases. The CDR3 runs 17 residues. Germline CDR1 MNHNS, CDR2 SASEGT. After removal of 3 bases from V and 1 base from J, the junction contained 11 bases not matched to a gene. CDR3 sequence: CASSESWSGTENTEAFF. The CDR3 DNA follows: TGTGCCAGCAGTGAGTCTTGGAGTGGGACAGAGAACACTGAAGCTTTCTTT.

As DNA, the CDR3 is TGTGCCAGTAGTATATCAGGACACTCTGGAAACACCATATATTTT. This sequence encodes CASSISGHSGNTIYF. The chain carries TRBV19 and TRBJ1-3; maybe TRBD1 (5 bases). Trimming removed 2 bases from V and 0 bases from J, with 8 bases in between. Germline CDR1 reads LNHDA; CDR2 reads SQIVND (reference sequence). The length of the CDR3 is 15 residues.

The chain is built from TRBV6-1 and TRBJ1-5; D is ambiguous. The V end lost 4 bases, the J end lost 0 bases, and 10 bases lay between the germline ends. The CDR3 loop spans 15 amino acids. Per germline, CDR1 MNHNS and CDR2 SASEGT. The CDR3 sequence is CASSGTADSNQPQHF. CDR3 sequence (DNA): TGTGCCAGCAGTGGAACAGCAGATAGCAATCAGCCCCAGCATTTT.

This clone is categorized as large. V is TRBV7-2 and J is TRBJ2-7, with 8 positions matching TRBD1. Losses at the gene ends were 5 bases for V and 5 bases for J; bases not matched to a gene: 11. Germline V gene sequence: CDR1 SGHTA, CDR2 FQGNSA. The length of the CDR3 is 15 residues. In DNA form, the CDR3 reads TGTGCCAGCAGCACAATGGGGACAGGAGGTGACGAGCAGTACTTC. Protein sequence: CASSTMGTGGDEQYF.

The chain combines TRBV11-3 with TRBJ1-1, with D unresolved. Looked up from germline, CDR1 is SGHNT and CDR2 is YENEEA. Trimming stripped 0 bases from V and 6 bases from J, with 11 bases between. The CDR3 has 14 residues. The CDR3 loop is CASSLDLGSSEAFF. The CDR3 bases are TGTGCCAGCAGCTTAGACCTAGGGAGTTCTGAAGCTTTCTTT.

V usage is TRBV11-2 and J usage is TRBJ2-5, with 9 bases matching TRBD1. With V trimmed by 2 bases and J by 7 bases, 14 bases remained unmatched. Looked up from germline, CDR1 is SGHAT and CDR2 is FQNNGV. CDR3 length: 17 residues. The CDR3 DNA follows: TGTGCCAGCAGCTTATTGTGGGAACAGGGGGCGGGTGGGACCCAGTACTTC. Amino acid sequence: CASSLLWEQGAGGTQYF.

The chain carries TRBV5-4 and TRBJ2-5; TRBD1 is a possible D gene (6 bases). The end of the DNA fits TRBJ2-7 better, so the J call may be wrong. CDR1 SGHNT and CDR2 YYREEE come from the germline V gene (reference sequence). The CDR3 contains 17 residues. CDR3 in DNA: TGTGCCAGCAGGCACTTGGGGGCCCTGGGTGGGTCCTACGAGCAGTACTTC. This translates into CASRHLGALGGSYEQYF.

The chain combines TRBV4-1 with TRBJ1-1, with D perhaps matching TRBD1 (5 bases). This CDR3 has 15 amino acids. Trimming stripped 0 bases from V and 1 base from J, with 9 bases between. Per germline, CDR1 MGHRA and CDR2 YSYEKL. CDR3 amino acids: CASSQDGAGNTEAFF. In DNA form, the CDR3 reads TGCGCCAGCAGCCAAGATGGGGCAGGGAACACTGAAGCTTTCTTT.

V and J are TRBV4-1 and TRBJ1-4, with D perhaps matching TRBD1 (6 bases). Germline lookup yields CDR1 MGHRA and CDR2 YSYEKL. The CDR3 sequence is 15 residues long. Trimming removed 0 bases at V and 9 bases at J, with 14 bases between. The CDR3 loop reads CASSQDGTRNQKLFF. The CDR3 DNA is TGCGCCAGCAGCCAAGATGGGACACGCAACCAAAAACTGTTTTTT.

The chain uses TRBV7-2 and TRBJ2-5, with 13 bases lining up with TRBD2. The end of the DNA is better explained by TRBJ2-7, so the J call may be wrong. This CDR3 has 17 amino acids. Germline CDR1 and CDR2: SGHTA and FQGNSA. The CDR3 sequence is CASSLGLAGARSYEQYF. CDR3 sequence (DNA): TGTGCCAGCAGCCTAGGACTAGCGGGGGCCCGTTCGTACGAGCAGTACTTC.

The chain recombines TRBV6-4 with TRBJ2-2; D gene uncertain. Germline assignment: CDR1 MRHNA and CDR2 SNTAGT. V lost 3 bases to trimming and J lost 0 bases, with 8 bases between them. The CDR3 is 15 amino acids. CDR3 sequence reads: CASSEDFSNTGELFF. CDR3 in DNA: TGTGCCAGCAGTGAAGACTTCTCGAACACCGGGGAGCTGTTTTTT.

This clone was detected a few times. The chain combines TRBV5-6 with TRBJ1-2, with unresolved D. The germline V gene has CDR1 SGHDT and CDR2 YYEEEE. The germline V and J ends were trimmed by 2 bases and 5 bases, with 10 bases remaining between them. CDR3 length: 13 amino acids. CDR3 amino acids: CASSFETDYGYTF. The CDR3 DNA sequence: TGTGCCAGCAGCTTTGAAACAGATTATGGCTACACCTTC.

This clone has more than one count but fewer than ten. The chain couples TRBV5-4 to TRBJ1-2; possible D gene TRBD1, 5 bases. Looked up from germline, CDR1 is SGHNT and CDR2 is YYREEE (reference sequence). This CDR3 is built from 15 residues. V lost 3 bases and J 2 bases, leaving 14 bases between the germline ends. The CDR3, as DNA: TGTGCCAGCAGCTCCCGAGGCCGGGGGAACTATGGCTACACCTTC. This sequence encodes CASSSRGRGNYGYTF. Full variable domain (missing parts from reference TRBV5-4 and TRBJ1-2): ETGVTQSPTHLIKTRGQQVTLRCSSQSGHNTVSWYQQALGQGPQFIFQYYREEENGRGNFPPRFSGLQFPNYSSELNVNALELDDSALYLCASSSRGRGNYGYTFGSGTRLTVV.

The chain employs TRBV2 and TRBJ1-2, with TRBD1 as a possible D gene (6 bases). CDR1 and CDR2 from the germline V gene are SNHLY and FYNNEI. V shed 10 bases and J shed 4 bases, with 13 bases lying between them. The CDR3 is made up of 12 amino acids. The CDR3 protein is CATRTGSYGYTF. The CDR3 bases are TGTGCCACCAGAACAGGGAGCTATGGCTACACCTTC.

The rearrangement links TRBV10-3 to TRBJ2-7, with a tentative D call TRBD1 (5 bases). The CDR3 consists of 13 residues. Trimming cost V 7 bases and J 2 bases, with 12 bases left between them. CDR1 is ENHRY and CDR2 is SYGVKD in the germline V gene. In DNA, the CDR3 is TGTGCCATCACAATGGCAGGGACCTACGAGCAGTACTTC. Translating it yields CAITMAGTYEQYF.

This rearrangement joins TRBV27 to TRBJ2-7; perhaps TRBD1 as D (8 bases). The germline CDR1 and CDR2 sequences are MNHEY and SMNVEV (reference sequence). The CDR3 length is 14 residues. V was clipped by 2 bases and J by 4 bases, with 12 bases between them. The CDR3 region is CASSLNRGGYEQYF. DNA for the CDR3: TGTGCCAGCAGTTTAAACAGGGGGGGATACGAGCAGTACTTC.

The chain joins TRBV9 to TRBJ1-2, with 9 bases aligning to TRBD1. V shed 3 bases, J shed 8 bases, and the junction held 11 bases outside the gene matches. The length of the CDR3 is 15 residues. Germline V gives CDR1 SGDLS, CDR2 YYNGEE. CDR3 bases: TGTGCCAGCAGCGCCACCGGGACAGGGATCGGCGGCTACACCTTC. It encodes CASSATGTGIGGYTF.

This chain uses TRBV13 with TRBJ2-7; 9 bases are shared with TRBD1. The CDR3 covers 14 residues. The junction had 7 bases not matched to a gene; V was cut back by 5 bases and J by 5 bases. Germline V gives CDR1 PRHDT, CDR2 FYEKMQ (reference sequence). CDR3 nucleotide sequence: TGTGCCAGCAGCCAAAACAGGGGGCTCGACGAGCAGTACTTC. This translates into CASSQNRGLDEQYF.

The V gene is TRBV2, the J gene TRBJ2-7, with 8 bases aligning to TRBD1. Germline CDR1 and CDR2: SNHLY and FYNNEI. CDR3 size: 15 residues. The junction had 7 bases not matched to a gene; V was cut back by 3 bases and J by 3 bases. CDR3 loop: CASSEGDRLYYEQYF. The CDR3 nucleotides read TGTGCCAGCAGTGAGGGGGACAGGCTATACTACGAGCAGTACTTC.

This clone came up a few times. The junction shows a germline mismatch at one end, possibly a read error. The V gene is TRBV5-8, the J gene TRBJ2-2; a possible D gene is TRBD2 (7 bases). CDR1 is SGHTS and CDR2 is YDEGEE in the germline V gene. This CDR3 spans 16 amino acids. The CDR3 bases are TGCGCCAGCACCCCCGGACTAGGGGGGAACACCGGGGAGCTGTTTTTT. It yields the protein CASTPGLGGNTGELFF. Supplemented by reference TRBV5-8 and TRBJ2-2, the full variable domain reads EAGVTQSPTHLIKTRGQQATLRCSPISGHTSVYWYQQALGLGLQFLLWYDEGEERNRGNFPPRFSGRQFPNYSSELNVNALELEDSALYLCASTPGLGGNTGELFFGEGSRLTVL.

The rearrangement joins TRBV4-1 to TRBJ2-7, with D tentatively TRBD1 (6 bases). CDR1 is MGHRA and CDR2 is YSYEKL in the germline V gene. This CDR3 contains 15 residues. V lost 3 bases and J 2 bases, leaving 14 bases between the germline ends. CDR3 residues: CASSHLGTSAYEQYF. DNA for the CDR3: TGCGCCAGCAGCCACCTCGGGACATCCGCCTACGAGCAGTACTTC.